The T cell receptor (beta chain) described here comes from a study of T-cell reconstitution after alpha-beta-depleted transplantation in children. Whole-study results and caveats: TCRbeta diversity was high at day 60 in some patients (a result of surviving recipient T cells and thymic progenitors). Expanded clones from the graft, numbering several hundred, reportedly supplied alpha-beta T cells about two months after transplant. The main origin of T-cell counts and diversity one year after transplant was newly produced T cells.

As to this clonotype: Its antigen is not known.

From germline, CDR1 is MGHDK and CDR2 SYGVNS. This CDR3 contains 13 residues. Trimming left V 6 bases short and J 0 bases short, with 8 bases between. Using unique molecular identifiers, the investigators prepared the TCRbeta library. Each CDR3 protein gets one entry after TCRdb re-called the PCR reads with MiXCR. The table includes 250,000 to 400,000 distinct CDR3 sequences, roughly 25% detected once. This clonotype was obtained from a male patient between 5 and 17 years old who had a stem cell transplant for acute lymphoblastic leukemia, so the T cells may come from the graft donor. Specimen: PBMCs, mostly from graft donor cells, collected 180 days after TCRalphabeta/CD19-depleted stem cell transplant. The genes are TRBV25-1 and TRBJ1-1; D unresolved. In DNA, the CDR3 is TGTGCCAGCAGCTGGACCGTGAACACTGAAGCTTTCTTT. Translated: CASSWTVNTEAFF.